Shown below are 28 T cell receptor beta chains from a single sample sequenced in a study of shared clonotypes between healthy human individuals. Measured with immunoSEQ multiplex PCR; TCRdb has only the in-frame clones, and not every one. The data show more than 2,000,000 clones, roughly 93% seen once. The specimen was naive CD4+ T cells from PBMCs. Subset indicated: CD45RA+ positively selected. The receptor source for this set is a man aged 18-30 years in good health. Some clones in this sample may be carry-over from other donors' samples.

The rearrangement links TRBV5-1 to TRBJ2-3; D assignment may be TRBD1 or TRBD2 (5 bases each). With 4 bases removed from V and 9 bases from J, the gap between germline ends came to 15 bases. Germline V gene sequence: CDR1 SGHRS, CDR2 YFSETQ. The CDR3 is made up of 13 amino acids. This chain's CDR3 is CASSRDGQSTQYF. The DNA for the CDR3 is TGCGCCAGCAGCCGGGACGGTCAGTCAACGCAGTATTTT.

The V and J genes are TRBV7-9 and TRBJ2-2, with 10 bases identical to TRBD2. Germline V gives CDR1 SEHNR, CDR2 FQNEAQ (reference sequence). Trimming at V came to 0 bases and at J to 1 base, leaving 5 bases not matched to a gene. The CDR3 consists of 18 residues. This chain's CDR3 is CASSLARTSGKNTGELFF. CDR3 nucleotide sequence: TGTGCCAGCAGCTTAGCGCGTACTAGCGGGAAGAACACCGGGGAGCTGTTTTTT.

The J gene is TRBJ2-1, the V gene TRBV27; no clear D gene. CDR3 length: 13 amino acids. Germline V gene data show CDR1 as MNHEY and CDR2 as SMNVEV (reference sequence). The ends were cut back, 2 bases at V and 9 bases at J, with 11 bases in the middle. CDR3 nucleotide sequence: TGTGCCAGCAGTTTACCCCCGTACGGTGAGCAGTTCTTC. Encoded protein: CASSLPPYGEQFF.

The CDR3 DNA sequence: TGTGCCAGCTCGCCTACAGGGGTTGCCGGGGAGCTGTTTTTT. Amino acids: CASSPTGVAGELFF. This chain links TRBV18 with TRBJ2-2; 7 positions agree with TRBD1. The CDR3 is 14 residues long. V dropped 6 bases and J dropped 6; count of bases not matched to a gene: 7. Per the germline V gene, CDR1 is KGHSH and CDR2 is LQKENI.

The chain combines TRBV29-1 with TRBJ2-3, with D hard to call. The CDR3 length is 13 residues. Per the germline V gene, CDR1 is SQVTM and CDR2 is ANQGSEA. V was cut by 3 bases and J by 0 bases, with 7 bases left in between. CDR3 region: CSVDPDSTDTQYF. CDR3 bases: TGCAGCGTTGACCCGGATAGCACAGATACGCAGTATTTT.

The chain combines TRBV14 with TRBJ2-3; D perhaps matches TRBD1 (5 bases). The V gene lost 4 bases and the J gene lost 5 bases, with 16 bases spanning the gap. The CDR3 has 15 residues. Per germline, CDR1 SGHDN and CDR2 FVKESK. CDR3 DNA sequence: TGTGCCAGCAGCCTAGGGGTCCTCTCAGGAGATACGCAGTATTTT. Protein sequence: CASSLGVLSGDTQYF.

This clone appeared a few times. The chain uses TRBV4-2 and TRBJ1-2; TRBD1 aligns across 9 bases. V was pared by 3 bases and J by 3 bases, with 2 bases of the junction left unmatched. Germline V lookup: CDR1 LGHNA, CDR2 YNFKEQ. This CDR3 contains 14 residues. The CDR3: CASSQGDRDYGYTF. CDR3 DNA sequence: TGTGCCAGCAGCCAGGGGGACAGGGACTATGGCTACACCTTC.

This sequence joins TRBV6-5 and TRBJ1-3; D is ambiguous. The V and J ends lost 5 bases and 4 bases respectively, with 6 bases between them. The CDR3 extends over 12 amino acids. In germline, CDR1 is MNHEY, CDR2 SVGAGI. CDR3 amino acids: CASSNEGNTIYF. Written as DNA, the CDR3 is TGTGCCAGCAGTAACGAAGGAAACACCATATATTTT.

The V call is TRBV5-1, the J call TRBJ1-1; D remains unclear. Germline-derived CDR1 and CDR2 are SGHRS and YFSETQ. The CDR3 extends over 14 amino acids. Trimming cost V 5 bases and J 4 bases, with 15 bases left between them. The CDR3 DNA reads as TGCGCCAGCAGTCCGTGGGAATTCGGCACTGAAGCTTTCTTT. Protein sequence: CASSPWEFGTEAFF.

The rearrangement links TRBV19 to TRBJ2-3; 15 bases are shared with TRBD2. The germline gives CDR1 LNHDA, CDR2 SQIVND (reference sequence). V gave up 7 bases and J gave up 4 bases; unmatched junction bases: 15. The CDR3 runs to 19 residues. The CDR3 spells CASTPGLAGGFPGADTQYF. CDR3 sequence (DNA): TGTGCCAGTACCCCGGGACTAGCGGGAGGCTTTCCGGGCGCAGATACGCAGTATTTT.

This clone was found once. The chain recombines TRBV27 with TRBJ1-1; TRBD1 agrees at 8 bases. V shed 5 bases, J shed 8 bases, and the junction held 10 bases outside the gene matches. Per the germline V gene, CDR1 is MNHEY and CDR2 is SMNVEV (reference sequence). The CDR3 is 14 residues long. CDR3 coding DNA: TGTGCCAGCAGTCTACAGGGGGTCTTCGCCGAAGCTTTCTTT. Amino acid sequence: CASSLQGVFAEAFF.

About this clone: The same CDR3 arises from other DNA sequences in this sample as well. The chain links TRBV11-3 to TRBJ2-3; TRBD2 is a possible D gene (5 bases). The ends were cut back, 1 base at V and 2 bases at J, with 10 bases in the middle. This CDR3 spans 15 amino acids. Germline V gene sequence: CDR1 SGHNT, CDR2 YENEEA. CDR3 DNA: TGTGCCAGCAGCTTAGGGACCGGGGTCACAGATACGCAGTATTTT. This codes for CASSLGTGVTDTQYF.

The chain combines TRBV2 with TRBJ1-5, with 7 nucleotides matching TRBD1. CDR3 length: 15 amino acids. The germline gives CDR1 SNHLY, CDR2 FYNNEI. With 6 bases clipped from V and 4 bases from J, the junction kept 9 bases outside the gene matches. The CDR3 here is CASRTGTTSNQPQHF. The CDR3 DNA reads TGTGCCAGCAGGACAGGGACCACATCTAATCAGCCCCAGCATTTT.

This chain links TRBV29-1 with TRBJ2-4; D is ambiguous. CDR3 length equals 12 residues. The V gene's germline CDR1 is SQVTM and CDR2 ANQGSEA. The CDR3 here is CTAGNERNIQYF. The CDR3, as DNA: TGCACCGCAGGAAATGAGAGAAACATTCAGTACTTC.

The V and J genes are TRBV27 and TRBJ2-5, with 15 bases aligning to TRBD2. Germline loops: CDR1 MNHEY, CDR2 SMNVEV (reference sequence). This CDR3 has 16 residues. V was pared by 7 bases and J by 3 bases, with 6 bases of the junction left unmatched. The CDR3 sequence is CASTWTSGRVEETQYF. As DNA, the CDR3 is TGTGCCAGCACCTGGACTAGCGGGAGGGTTGAAGAGACCCAGTACTTC.

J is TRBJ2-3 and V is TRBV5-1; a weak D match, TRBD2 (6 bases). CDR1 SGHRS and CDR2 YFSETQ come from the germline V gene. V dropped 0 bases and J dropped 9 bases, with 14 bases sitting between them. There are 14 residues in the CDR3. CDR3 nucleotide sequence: TGCGCCAGCAGCTTGGCCGAAGAGAGCGGGACGCAGTATTTT. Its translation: CASSLAEESGTQYF.

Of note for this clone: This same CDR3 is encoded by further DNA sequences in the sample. CDR3 amino acids: CASSQGLAGTGELFF. DNA of the CDR3: TGCGCCAGCAGCCAAGGACTAGCGGGCACCGGGGAGCTGTTTTTT. The chain has TRBV4-1 and TRBJ2-2, with 10 bases lining up with TRBD2. Per germline, CDR1 MGHRA and CDR2 YSYEKL. The CDR3 has 15 residues. The ends lost 1 base at V and 4 bases at J; junction bases unmatched: 0.

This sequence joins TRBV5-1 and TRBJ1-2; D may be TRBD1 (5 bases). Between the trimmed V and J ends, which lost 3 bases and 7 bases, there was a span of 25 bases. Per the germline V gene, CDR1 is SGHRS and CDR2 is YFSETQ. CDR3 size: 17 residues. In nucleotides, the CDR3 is TGCGCCAGCAGCTCGGATACGACAGAAGCTAGTGTCGGTGGCTACACCTTC. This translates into CASSSDTTEASVGGYTF.

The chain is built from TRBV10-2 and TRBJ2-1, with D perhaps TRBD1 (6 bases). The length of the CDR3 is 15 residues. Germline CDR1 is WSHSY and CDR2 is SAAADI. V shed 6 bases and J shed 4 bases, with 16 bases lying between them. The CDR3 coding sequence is TGCGCCAGCAGCCCTGGGGTGGGGGCGTACAATGAGCAGTTCTTC. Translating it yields CASSPGVGAYNEQFF.

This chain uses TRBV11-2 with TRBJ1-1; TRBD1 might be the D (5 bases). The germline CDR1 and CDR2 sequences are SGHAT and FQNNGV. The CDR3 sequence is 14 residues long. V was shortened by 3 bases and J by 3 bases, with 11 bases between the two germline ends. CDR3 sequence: CASSFLGTHTEAFF. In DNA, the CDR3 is TGTGCCAGCAGCTTCCTGGGGACTCACACTGAAGCTTTCTTT.

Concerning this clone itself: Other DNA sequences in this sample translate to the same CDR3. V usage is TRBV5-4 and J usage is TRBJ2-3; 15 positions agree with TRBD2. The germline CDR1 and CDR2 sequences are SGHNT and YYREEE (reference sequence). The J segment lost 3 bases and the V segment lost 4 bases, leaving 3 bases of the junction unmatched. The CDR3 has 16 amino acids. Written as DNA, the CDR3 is TGTGCCAGCAGCGCAGGACTAGCGGGAGGGACAGATACGCAGTATTTT. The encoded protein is CASSAGLAGGTDTQYF.

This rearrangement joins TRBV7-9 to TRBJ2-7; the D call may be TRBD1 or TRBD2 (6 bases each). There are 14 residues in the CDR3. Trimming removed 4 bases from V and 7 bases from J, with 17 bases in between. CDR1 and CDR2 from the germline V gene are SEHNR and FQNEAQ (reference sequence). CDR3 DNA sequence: TGTGCCAGCAGCTCCTCGTCGGGGGCTCAAGAGCAGTACTTC. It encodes CASSSSSGAQEQYF.

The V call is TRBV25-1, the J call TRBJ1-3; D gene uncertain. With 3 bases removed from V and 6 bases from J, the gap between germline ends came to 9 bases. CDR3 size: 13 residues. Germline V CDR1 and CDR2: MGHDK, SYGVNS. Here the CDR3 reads CASSDSPENTIYF. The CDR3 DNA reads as TGTGCCAGCAGTGACAGCCCCGAAAACACCATATATTTT.

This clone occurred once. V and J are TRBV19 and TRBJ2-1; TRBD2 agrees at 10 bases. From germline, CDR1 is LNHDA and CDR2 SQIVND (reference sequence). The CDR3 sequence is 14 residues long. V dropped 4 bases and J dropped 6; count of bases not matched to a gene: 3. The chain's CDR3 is CASSRAGGVNEQFF. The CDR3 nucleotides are TGTGCCAGTAGTAGAGCGGGAGGGGTCAATGAGCAGTTCTTC. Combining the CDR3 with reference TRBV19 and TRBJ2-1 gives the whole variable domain DGGITQSPKYLFRKEGQNVTLSCEQNLNHDAMYWYRQDPGQGLRLIYYSQIVNDFQKGDIAEGYSVSREKKESFPLTVTSAQKNPTAFYLCASSRAGGVNEQFFGPGTRLTVL.

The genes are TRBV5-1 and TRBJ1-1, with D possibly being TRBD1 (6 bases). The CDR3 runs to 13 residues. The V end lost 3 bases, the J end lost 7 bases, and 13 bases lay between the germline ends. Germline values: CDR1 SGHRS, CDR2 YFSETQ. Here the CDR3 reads CASSSDGQIEAFF. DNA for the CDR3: TGCGCCAGCAGCTCAGACGGACAGATTGAAGCTTTCTTT.

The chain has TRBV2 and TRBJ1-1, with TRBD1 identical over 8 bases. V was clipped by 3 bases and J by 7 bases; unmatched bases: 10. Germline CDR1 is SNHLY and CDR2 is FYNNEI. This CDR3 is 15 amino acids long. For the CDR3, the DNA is TGTGCCAGCAGTGAGTATGGGCAGGGGGCCGGTGAAGCTTTCTTT. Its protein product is CASSEYGQGAGEAFF.

CDR3 in amino acids: CASSGGRLTDTQYF. The CDR3 DNA reads TGTGCCAGCAGTGGCGGGAGATTGACAGATACGCAGTATTTT. J is TRBJ2-3 and V is TRBV2; 7 nucleotides line up with TRBD2. This CDR3 contains 14 residues. Germline values: CDR1 SNHLY, CDR2 FYNNEI. Trimming at V came to 4 bases and at J to 3 bases, leaving 4 bases not matched to a gene.

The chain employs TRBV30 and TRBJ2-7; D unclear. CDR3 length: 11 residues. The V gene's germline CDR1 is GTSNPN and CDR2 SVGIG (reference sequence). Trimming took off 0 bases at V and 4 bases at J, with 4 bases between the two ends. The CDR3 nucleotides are TGTGCCTGGAGTGTATGGTACGAGCAGTACTTC. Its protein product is CAWSVWYEQYF.